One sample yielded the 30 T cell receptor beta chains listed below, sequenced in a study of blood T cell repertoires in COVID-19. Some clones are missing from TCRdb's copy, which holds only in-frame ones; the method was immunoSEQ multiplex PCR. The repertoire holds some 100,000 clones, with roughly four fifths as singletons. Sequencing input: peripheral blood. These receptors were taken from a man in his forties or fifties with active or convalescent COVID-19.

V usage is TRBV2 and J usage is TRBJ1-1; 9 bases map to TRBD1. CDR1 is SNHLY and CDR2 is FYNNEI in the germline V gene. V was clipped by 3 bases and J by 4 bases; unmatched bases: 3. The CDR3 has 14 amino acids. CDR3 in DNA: TGTGCCAGCAGTGATGGACAGGGGAGCACTGAAGCTTTCTTT. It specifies CASSDGQGSTEAFF.

The CDR3 sequence: CASSLSGGFGGELFF. CDR3 bases: TGCGCCAGCAGCTTGTCCGGGGGGTTCGGCGGGGAGCTGTTTTTT. The rearrangement links TRBV5-1 to TRBJ2-2, with 7 bases fitting TRBD2. The V gene end was trimmed by 1 base and the J gene end by 7 bases; junction bases not matched to a gene: 7. Germline-derived CDR1 and CDR2 are SGHRS and YFSETQ. CDR3 size: 15 residues.

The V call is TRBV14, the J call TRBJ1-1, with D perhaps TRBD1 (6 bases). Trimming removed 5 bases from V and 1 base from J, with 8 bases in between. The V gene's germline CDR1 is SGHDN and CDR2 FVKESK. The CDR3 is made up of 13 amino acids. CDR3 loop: CASSAGANTEAFF. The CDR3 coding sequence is TGTGCCAGCAGCGCAGGGGCGAACACTGAAGCTTTCTTT. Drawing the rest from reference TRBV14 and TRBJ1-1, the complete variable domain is EAGVTQFPSHSVIEKGQTVTLRCDPISGHDNLYWYRRVMGKEIKFLLHFVKESKQDESGMPNNRFLAERTGGTYSTLKVQPAELEDSGVYFCASSAGANTEAFFGQGTRLTVV.

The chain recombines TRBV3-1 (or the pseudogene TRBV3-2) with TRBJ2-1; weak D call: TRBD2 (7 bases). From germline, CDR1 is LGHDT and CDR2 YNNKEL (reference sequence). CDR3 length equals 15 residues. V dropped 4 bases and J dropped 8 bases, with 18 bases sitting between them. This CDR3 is CASSLRQAGGDEQFF. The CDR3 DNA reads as TGTGCCAGCAGCCTCCGACAGGCTGGGGGGGATGAGCAGTTCTTC.

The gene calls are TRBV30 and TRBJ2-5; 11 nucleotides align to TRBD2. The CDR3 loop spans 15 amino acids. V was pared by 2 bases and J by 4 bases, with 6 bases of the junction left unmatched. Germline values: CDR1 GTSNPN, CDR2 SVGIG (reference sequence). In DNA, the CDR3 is TGTGCCTGGAGTTCGCTAGCGGGGGGAGGAGAGACCCAGTACTTC. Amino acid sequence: CAWSSLAGGGETQYF.

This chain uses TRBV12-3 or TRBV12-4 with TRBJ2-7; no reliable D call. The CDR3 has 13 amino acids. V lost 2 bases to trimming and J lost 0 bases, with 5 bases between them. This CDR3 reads CASSLTGSYEQYF. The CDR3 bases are TGTGCCAGCAGTTTAACCGGCTCCTACGAGCAGTACTTC.

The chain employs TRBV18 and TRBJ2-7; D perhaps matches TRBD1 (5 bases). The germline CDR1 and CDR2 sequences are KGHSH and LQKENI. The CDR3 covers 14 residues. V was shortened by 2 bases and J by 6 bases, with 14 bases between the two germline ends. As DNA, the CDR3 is TGTGCCAGCTCACCAAAGCAGGGAAGAGGCGAGCAGTACGTC. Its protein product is CASSPKQGRGEQYV.

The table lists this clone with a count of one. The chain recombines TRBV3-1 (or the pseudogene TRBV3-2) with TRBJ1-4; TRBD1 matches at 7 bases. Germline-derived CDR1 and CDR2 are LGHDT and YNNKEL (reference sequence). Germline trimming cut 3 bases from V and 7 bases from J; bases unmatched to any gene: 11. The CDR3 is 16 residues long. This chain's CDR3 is CASSQYFGQVPEKLFF. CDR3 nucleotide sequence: TGTGCCAGCAGCCAGTATTTCGGACAGGTCCCTGAAAAACTGTTTTTT.

The CDR3 DNA is TGTGCCAGCTCACCCCGGGGAGGGGAGACCCAGTACTTC. This sequence encodes CASSPRGGETQYF. The gene calls are TRBV18 and TRBJ2-5; 7 bases map to TRBD2. The CDR3 totals 13 residues. The ends lost 3 bases at V and 5 bases at J; junction bases unmatched: 3. The germline V gene has CDR1 KGHSH and CDR2 LQKENI.

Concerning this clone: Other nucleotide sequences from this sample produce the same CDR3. The CDR3 nucleotides are TGTGCCATCAGTCCGGGACTAGCGGGGGGGATCACAGATACGCAGTATTTT. The encoded protein is CAISPGLAGGITDTQYF. This chain links TRBV10-3 with TRBJ2-3, with TRBD2 identical over 16 bases. This CDR3 has 17 residues. The germline CDR1 and CDR2 sequences are ENHRY and SYGVKD. Losses at the gene ends were 5 bases for V and 2 bases for J; bases not matched to a gene: 4.

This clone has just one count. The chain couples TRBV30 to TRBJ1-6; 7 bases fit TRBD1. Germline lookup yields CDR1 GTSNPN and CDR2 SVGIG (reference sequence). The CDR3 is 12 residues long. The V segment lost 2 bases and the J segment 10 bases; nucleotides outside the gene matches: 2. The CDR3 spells CAWSLTGSPLHF. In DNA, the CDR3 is TGTGCCTGGAGTTTGACAGGGTCACCCCTCCACTTT.

CDR3 sequence (DNA): TGTGCCAGCAGTCTCAGGGTTCTCTCAGAGACCCAGTACTTC. Translation gives CASSLRVLSETQYF. The V and J genes are TRBV6-2 or TRBV6-3 and TRBJ2-5; tentative D call: TRBD1 (5 bases). This CDR3 contains 14 residues. V dropped 5 bases and J dropped 4 bases, with 14 bases sitting between them. Germline lookup yields CDR1 MNHEY and CDR2 SVGEGT.

The CDR3 reads CASSLRGLAEETQYF. CDR3 nucleotides: TGTGCCAGCAGCCTCAGGGGACTAGCCGAAGAGACCCAGTACTTC. The gene calls are TRBV3-1 (or the pseudogene TRBV3-2) and TRBJ2-5; 9 bases fit TRBD2. Losses at the gene ends were 4 bases for V and 3 bases for J; bases not matched to a gene: 6. The germline CDR1 and CDR2 sequences are LGHDT and YNNKEL (reference sequence). The CDR3 is made up of 15 amino acids.

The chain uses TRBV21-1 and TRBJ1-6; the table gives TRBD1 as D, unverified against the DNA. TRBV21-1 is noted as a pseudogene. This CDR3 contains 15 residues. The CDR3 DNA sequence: TGTGCCAGCAGCAAAGGGCAGGGGTACAATTCACCCCTCCACTTT. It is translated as CASSKGQGYNSPLHF.

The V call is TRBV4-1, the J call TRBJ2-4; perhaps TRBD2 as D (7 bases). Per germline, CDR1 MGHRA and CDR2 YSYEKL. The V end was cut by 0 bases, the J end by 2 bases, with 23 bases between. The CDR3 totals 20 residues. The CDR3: CASSQDPERGGGATKNIQYF. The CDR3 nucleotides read TGCGCCAGCAGCCAAGATCCCGAGCGTGGAGGGGGGGCGACCAAAAACATTCAGTACTTC.

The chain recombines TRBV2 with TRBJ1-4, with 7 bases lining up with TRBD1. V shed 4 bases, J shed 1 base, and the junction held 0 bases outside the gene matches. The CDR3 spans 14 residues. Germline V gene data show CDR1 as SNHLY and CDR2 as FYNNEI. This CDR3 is CASSGQGTNEKLFF. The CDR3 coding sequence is TGTGCCAGCAGTGGACAGGGAACTAATGAAAAACTGTTTTTT. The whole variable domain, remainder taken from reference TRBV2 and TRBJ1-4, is EPEVTQTPSHQVTQMGQEVILRCVPISNHLYFYWYRQILGQKVEFLVSFYNNEISEKSEIFDDQFSVERPDGSNFTLKIRSTKLEDSAMYFCASSGQGTNEKLFFGSGTQLSVL.

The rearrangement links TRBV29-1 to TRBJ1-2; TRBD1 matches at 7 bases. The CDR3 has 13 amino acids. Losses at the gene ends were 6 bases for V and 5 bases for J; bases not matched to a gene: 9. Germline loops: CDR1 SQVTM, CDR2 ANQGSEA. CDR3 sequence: CSVRQGIGYGYTF. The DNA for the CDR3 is TGCAGCGTAAGACAGGGTATTGGATATGGCTACACCTTC.

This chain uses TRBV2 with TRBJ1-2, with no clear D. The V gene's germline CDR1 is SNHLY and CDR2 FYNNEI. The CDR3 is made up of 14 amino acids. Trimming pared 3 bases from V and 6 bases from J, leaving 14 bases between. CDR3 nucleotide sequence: TGTGCCAGCAGTGAGCGCCAGGAGGGTCATGGCTACACCTTC. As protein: CASSERQEGHGYTF.

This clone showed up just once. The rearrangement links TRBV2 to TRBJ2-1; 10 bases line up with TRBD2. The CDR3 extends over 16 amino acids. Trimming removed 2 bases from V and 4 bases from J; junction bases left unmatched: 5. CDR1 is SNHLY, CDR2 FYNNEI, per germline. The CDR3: CASSEQSGGAYNEQFF. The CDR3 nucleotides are TGTGCCAGCAGTGAACAGAGCGGGGGGGCGTACAATGAGCAGTTCTTC.

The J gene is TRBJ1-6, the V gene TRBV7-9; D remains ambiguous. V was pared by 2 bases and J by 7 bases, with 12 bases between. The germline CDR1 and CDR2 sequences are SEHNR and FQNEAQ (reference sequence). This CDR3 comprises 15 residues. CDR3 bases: TGTGCCAGCAGCTTATTCTGGGAGACCAATTCACCCCTCCACTTT. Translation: CASSLFWETNSPLHF.

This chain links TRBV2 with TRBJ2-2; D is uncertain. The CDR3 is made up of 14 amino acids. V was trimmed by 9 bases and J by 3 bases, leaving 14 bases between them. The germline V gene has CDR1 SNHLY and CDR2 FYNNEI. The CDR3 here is CASSLPSDTGELFF. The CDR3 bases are TGTGCCAGTTCCCTGCCGAGTGACACCGGGGAGCTGTTTTTT.

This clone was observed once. The CDR3 nucleotides are TGTGCCAGCAGGCAGGGAGGCACCGGGGAGCTGTTTTTT. Protein: CASRQGGTGELFF. This sequence joins TRBV28 and TRBJ2-2; the D gene is possibly TRBD2 (6 bases). There are 13 residues in the CDR3. Trimming removed 6 bases from V and 4 bases from J, with 9 bases in between. In germline, CDR1 is MDHEN, CDR2 SYDVKM.

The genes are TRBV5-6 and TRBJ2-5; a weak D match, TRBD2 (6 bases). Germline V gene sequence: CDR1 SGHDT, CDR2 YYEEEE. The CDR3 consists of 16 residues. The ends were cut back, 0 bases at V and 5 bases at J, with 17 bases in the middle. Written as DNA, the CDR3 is TGTGCCAGCAGCTTGGCGGGGGAAGGGGCAGGGGAGACCCAGTACTTC. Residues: CASSLAGEGAGETQYF.

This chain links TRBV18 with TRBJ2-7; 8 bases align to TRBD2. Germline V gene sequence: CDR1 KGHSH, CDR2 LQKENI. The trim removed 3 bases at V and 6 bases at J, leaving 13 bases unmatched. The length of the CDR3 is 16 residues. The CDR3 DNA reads TGTGCCAGCTCACCCCTGGGTAGCGGGGATCGTACCGAGCAGTACGTC. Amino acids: CASSPLGSGDRTEQYV.

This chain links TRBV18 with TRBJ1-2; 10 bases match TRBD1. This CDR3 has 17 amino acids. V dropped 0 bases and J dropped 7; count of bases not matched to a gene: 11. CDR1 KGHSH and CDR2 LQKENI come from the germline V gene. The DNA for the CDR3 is TGTGCCAGCTCACCACCGTCCACGGGACAGGGGTTTTTTGGCTACACCTTC. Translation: CASSPPSTGQGFFGYTF.

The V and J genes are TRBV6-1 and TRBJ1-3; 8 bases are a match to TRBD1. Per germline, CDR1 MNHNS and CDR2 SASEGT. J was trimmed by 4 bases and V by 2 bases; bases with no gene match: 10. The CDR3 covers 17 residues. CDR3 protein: CASSESLLGQGGNTIYF. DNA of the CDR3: TGTGCCAGCAGTGAATCTCTTTTAGGACAGGGAGGAAACACCATATATTTT.

The CDR3 protein is CASSPSAGSTDTQYF. CDR3 bases: TGCGCCAGCAGCCCCTCAGCGGGGAGCACAGATACGCAGTATTTT. The chain couples TRBV5-1 to TRBJ2-3; 7 positions match TRBD2. This CDR3 spans 15 amino acids. V lost 4 bases to trimming and J lost 0 bases; unmatched junction nucleotides: 5. Germline CDR1 is SGHRS and CDR2 is YFSETQ. Full variable domain (remainder filled in from reference TRBV5-1 and TRBJ2-3): KAGVTQTPRYLIKTRGQQVTLSCSPISGHRSVSWYQQTPGQGLQFLFEYFSETQRNKGNFPGRFSGRQFSNSRSEMNVSTLELGDSALYLCASSPSAGSTDTQYFGPGTRLTVL.

CDR3 amino acids: CASSFRDRGHVKSSYNEQFF. As DNA, the CDR3 is TGTGCCAGCAGCTTCCGGGACAGGGGGCACGTCAAGAGCTCCTACAATGAGCAGTTCTTC. V is TRBV21-1 and J is TRBJ2-1; the table's D call, TRBD1, has no DNA check behind it. TRBV21-1 is a listed pseudogene. This CDR3 spans 20 amino acids.

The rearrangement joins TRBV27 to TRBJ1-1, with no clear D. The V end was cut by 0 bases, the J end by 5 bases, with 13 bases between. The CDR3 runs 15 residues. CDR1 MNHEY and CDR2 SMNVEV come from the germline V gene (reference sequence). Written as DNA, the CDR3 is TGTGCCAGCAGTTTATCGAACCCGGCGGTAACTGAAGCTTTCTTT. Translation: CASSLSNPAVTEAFF.

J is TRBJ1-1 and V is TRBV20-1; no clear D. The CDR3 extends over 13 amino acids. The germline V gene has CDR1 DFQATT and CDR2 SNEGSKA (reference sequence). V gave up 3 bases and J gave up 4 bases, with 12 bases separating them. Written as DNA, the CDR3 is TGCAGTGCTAGTGGCCTAGTGGGCACTGAAGCTTTCTTT. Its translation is CSASGLVGTEAFF.